The 5 T cell receptor beta chains presented below share a single source sample, sequenced in a study of cytomegalovirus exposure and HLA in healthy donors. 13 Jbeta primers and 60 Vbeta primers were used for the PCR. Using immunoSEQ multiplex PCR, the repertoire was profiled, and TCRdb retains in-frame clones only, with some absent. Of over 50,000 clones listed, 75% to 80% were seen once; the top ten hold approximately 2.4%. Sequencing was performed on PBMCs. The receptor source for this set is a female donor in good health and CMV-seronegative.

The chain links TRBV9 to TRBJ2-3; TRBD2 aligns across 10 bases. V trimming: 3 bases; J trimming: 4 bases; junction bases outside the gene matches: 2. The CDR3 covers 14 residues. The germline V gene encodes CDR1 SGDLS and CDR2 YYNGEE. The CDR3 region is CASSASGGADTQYF. The DNA for the CDR3 is TGTGCCAGCAGCGCAAGCGGGGGGGCAGATACGCAGTATTTT.

This chain uses TRBV7-3 with TRBJ2-3, with D tentatively TRBD2 (6 bases). V was trimmed by 1 base and J by 2 bases, leaving 13 bases between them. The CDR3 has 16 residues. Germline CDR1 SGHTA, CDR2 FQGTGA. The CDR3 protein is CASSLIGSSDTDTQYF. For the CDR3, the DNA is TGTGCCAGCAGCTTAATTGGTTCTAGCGACACAGATACGCAGTATTTT.

This clone was seen a few times. The CDR3 is CASSEPAANEKLFF. CDR3 nucleotides: TGTGCCAGCAGTGAACCTGCGGCGAATGAAAAACTGTTTTTT. The gene calls are TRBV6-1 and TRBJ1-4; no definite D call. Germline CDR1 MNHNS, CDR2 SASEGT. V lost 2 bases to trimming and J lost 5 bases, with 9 bases between them. The CDR3 loop spans 14 amino acids.

This clone was detected a few times. V gene TRBV4-1 combines with J gene TRBJ2-7; TRBD1 agrees at 9 bases. Germline values: CDR1 MGHRA, CDR2 YSYEKL. V was clipped by 0 bases and J by 3 bases; unmatched bases: 6. This CDR3 has 16 residues. The CDR3 DNA is TGCGCCAGCAGCCAAGATCCCGGGACAGGGCGCTACGAGCAGTACTTC. Residues: CASSQDPGTGRYEQYF.

This chain uses TRBV19 with TRBJ1-6; 8 bases fit TRBD1. V lost 6 bases and J lost 3; bases outside the gene matches: 13. CDR1 is LNHDA, CDR2 SQIVND, per germline (reference sequence). CDR3 size: 18 residues. This chain's CDR3 is CASSRGTGERNYNSPLHF. CDR3 bases: TGTGCCAGTAGCCGGGGGACAGGCGAACGCAACTATAATTCACCCCTCCACTTT.